This T cell receptor (beta chain) was identified in a study of cytomegalovirus exposure and HLA in healthy donors. On the study more broadly: Among 150 million to 200 million T cells, an earlier analysis found 90 million to 130 million unique TCR beta sequences. Overall study results and limits: Roughly even sequencing depth across donors was the assumption behind the presence/absence analyses.

Notes on this clone: What it recognizes is unknown.

Primers for the PCR totalled 60 Vbeta and 13 Jbeta. Clones were sequenced by immunoSEQ multiplex PCR, and TCRdb holds only the in-frame ones, with some missing. The table has approximately 140,000 clones, approximately 84% seen once. The CDR3 has 14 amino acids. V shed 0 bases and J shed 8 bases, with 14 bases lying between them. Germline CDR1 and CDR2: SGHRS and YFSETQ. This sequence joins TRBV5-1 and TRBJ1-2; possibly TRBD1 for D (6 bases). The receptor's source is a woman between 40 and 50 years old in good health and CMV-seronegative. Sequencing was done on a sample of PBMCs. CDR3 in DNA: TGCGCCAGCAGCTTGGAAAGCCAGGGGACCGGCTACACCTTC. The encoded protein is CASSLESQGTGYTF. The variable domain in full, completed from reference TRBV5-1 and TRBJ1-2, reads KAGVTQTPRYLIKTRGQQVTLSCSPISGHRSVSWYQQTPGQGLQFLFEYFSETQRNKGNFPGRFSGRQFSNSRSEMNVSTLELGDSALYLCASSLESQGTGYTFGSGTRLTVV.